This is a list of T cell receptor beta chains from one sample in a study of neurological immune-mediated disorders. From the 5' RACE reads, TCRdb called clonotypes with MiXCR, one entry per CDR3 protein. The table lists some 87,000 distinct CDR3 sequences, nearly 6% of them singletons. Sequenced sample: PBMCs. The source is a woman aged 55-70 years with multiple sclerosis. Each CDR3 is given with its conserved first and last residue. D genes are given only for firm matches. Expanded clones get a size class; other rows say once, few or many, or leave the size out.

clone size: many; J gene: TRBJ2-1; CDR3 length: 11; V gene: TRBV12-3/TRBV12-4; D gene: .; CDR3 protein: CASIVNGEQFF; CDR3 DNA: TGTGCCAGCATCGTTAACGGTGAGCAGTTCTTC
clone size: few; J gene: TRBJ1-2; CDR3 length: 14; V gene: TRBV3-1; D gene: TRBD1; CDR3 protein: CASSLDRGLGGYTF; CDR3 DNA: TGTGCCAGCAGCCTCGACAGGGGGCTGGGTGGCTACACCTTC
clone size: many; J gene: TRBJ2-5; CDR3 length: 14; V gene: TRBV10-3; D gene: TRBD2; CDR3 protein: CATGRTENVETQYF; CDR3 DNA: TGTGCCACCGGGAGGACGGAAAACGTGGAGACCCAGTACTTC
clone size: .; J gene: TRBJ1-5; CDR3 length: 14; V gene: TRBV7-9; D gene: .; CDR3 protein: CASSLDGNNQPQHF; CDR3 DNA: TGTGCCAGCAGCTTAGACGGCAACAATCAGCCCCAGCATTTT
clone size: many; J gene: TRBJ1-5; CDR3 length: 15; V gene: TRBV3-1; D gene: .; CDR3 protein: CASSSRGGGNQPQHF; CDR3 DNA: TGTGCCAGCAGCTCTCGGGGGGGAGGCAATCAGCCCCAGCATTTT
clone size: many; J gene: TRBJ2-2; CDR3 length: 15; V gene: TRBV11-3; D gene: .; CDR3 protein: CASSLAPGVLGELFF; CDR3 DNA: TGTGCCAGCAGCTTAGCCCCGGGGGTCCTCGGGGAGCTGTTTTTT
clone size: few; J gene: TRBJ2-7; CDR3 length: 13; V gene: TRBV20-1; D gene: TRBD1; CDR3 protein: CSAELTGVGEQYF; CDR3 DNA: TGCAGTGCTGAGTTAACAGGGGTCGGCGAGCAGTACTTC
clone size: many; J gene: TRBJ1-2; CDR3 length: 14; V gene: TRBV5-1; D gene: .; CDR3 protein: CASSLEGGNYGYTF; CDR3 DNA: TGCGCCAGCAGCTTGGAGGGGGGCAACTATGGCTACACCTTC
clone size: many; J gene: TRBJ1-1; CDR3 length: 14; V gene: TRBV12-3/TRBV12-4; D gene: .; CDR3 protein: CAILRQVLNTEAFF; CDR3 DNA: TGTGCCATACTACGACAGGTTCTGAACACTGAAGCTTTCTTT
clone size: many; J gene: TRBJ1-1; CDR3 length: 13; V gene: TRBV29-1; D gene: .; CDR3 protein: CSAATGINTEAFF; CDR3 DNA: TGCAGCGCCGCGACAGGTATTAACACTGAAGCTTTCTTT
clone size: many; J gene: TRBJ2-2; CDR3 length: 15; V gene: TRBV20-1; D gene: .; CDR3 protein: CSARIGLVSTGELFF; CDR3 DNA: TGCAGTGCCCGAATCGGACTCGTGAGCACCGGGGAGCTGTTTTTT
clone size: many; J gene: TRBJ2-7; CDR3 length: 16; V gene: TRBV5-5; D gene: .; CDR3 protein: CASSLGLGVSSYEQYF; CDR3 DNA: TGTGCCAGCAGCTTGGGACTGGGCGTCAGCTCCTACGAGCAGTACTTC
clone size: few; J gene: TRBJ2-7; CDR3 length: 12; V gene: TRBV7-6; D gene: .; CDR3 protein: CASSLGTGEQYF; CDR3 DNA: TGTGCCAGCAGCTTAGGGACGGGAGAGCAGTACTTC
clone size: many; J gene: TRBJ2-3; CDR3 length: 15; V gene: TRBV5-1; D gene: .; CDR3 protein: CASSLVGTTLEAQYF; CDR3 DNA: TGCGCCAGCAGCTTGGTGGGCACGACCCTGGAGGCGCAGTATTTT
clone size: many; J gene: TRBJ2-5; CDR3 length: 15; V gene: TRBV7-6; D gene: TRBD2; CDR3 protein: CASSPLAGGVETQYF; CDR3 DNA: TGTGCCAGCAGCCCTTTAGCGGGGGGGGTCGAGACCCAGTACTTC
clone size: many; J gene: TRBJ2-7; CDR3 length: 14; V gene: TRBV29-1; D gene: .; CDR3 protein: CSVEDSGRAYEQYF; CDR3 DNA: TGCAGCGTTGAGGACTCAGGGCGGGCCTACGAGCAGTACTTC
clone size: many; J gene: TRBJ2-2; CDR3 length: 15; V gene: TRBV5-1; D gene: TRBD1; CDR3 protein: CASSSTGKNTGELFF; CDR3 DNA: TGCGCCAGCAGCTCGACAGGGAAGAACACCGGGGAGCTGTTTTTT
clone size: many; J gene: TRBJ1-2; CDR3 length: 18; V gene: TRBV3-1; D gene: .; CDR3 protein: CASSQDREFGRRGHGYTF; CDR3 DNA: TGTGCCAGCAGCCAAGATCGGGAGTTCGGTAGACGGGGACATGGCTACACCTTC
clone size: many; J gene: TRBJ2-7; CDR3 length: 13; V gene: TRBV29-1; D gene: .; CDR3 protein: CSVVDPGPFEQYF; CDR3 DNA: TGCAGCGTTGTTGACCCCGGTCCGTTCGAGCAGTACTTC
clone size: many; J gene: TRBJ2-5; CDR3 length: 13; V gene: TRBV7-9; D gene: .; CDR3 protein: CASSPGYQETQYF; CDR3 DNA: TGTGCCAGCAGCCCAGGGTACCAAGAGACCCAGTACTTC
clone size: many; J gene: TRBJ2-5; CDR3 length: 16; V gene: TRBV5-5; D gene: TRBD1; CDR3 protein: CASTSGTGGLRETQYF; CDR3 DNA: TGTGCCAGCACCTCCGGGACAGGGGGCCTTCGGGAGACCCAGTACTTC
clone size: many; J gene: TRBJ1-1; CDR3 length: 17; V gene: TRBV7-8; D gene: .; CDR3 protein: CASRRAGAGGMNTEAFF; CDR3 DNA: TGTGCCAGCAGGCGAGCGGGGGCCGGGGGAATGAACACTGAAGCTTTCTTT
clone size: many; J gene: TRBJ1-1; CDR3 length: 14; V gene: TRBV9; D gene: .; CDR3 protein: CASSTSLETTKAFF; CDR3 DNA: TGTGCCAGCAGCACAAGTTTGGAGACAACGAAGGCTTTCTTT
clone size: .; J gene: TRBJ2-7; CDR3 length: 15; V gene: TRBV20-1; D gene: TRBD2; CDR3 protein: CSAIDTSGGLYEQYF; CDR3 DNA: TGCAGTGCTATTGATACATCGGGGGGTCTCTACGAGCAGTACTTC
clone size: many; J gene: TRBJ2-7; CDR3 length: 14; V gene: TRBV20-1; D gene: TRBD2; CDR3 protein: CSARIGGGSYEQYF; CDR3 DNA: TGCAGTGCTAGAATCGGGGGGGGCTCCTACGAGCAGTACTTC
clone size: many; J gene: TRBJ2-7; CDR3 length: 11; V gene: TRBV5-1; D gene: TRBD1; CDR3 protein: CASSLGDRKYF; CDR3 DNA: TGCGCCAGCAGCTTGGGGGACAGGAAGTACTTC
clone size: many; J gene: TRBJ1-2; CDR3 length: 13; V gene: TRBV7-2; D gene: .; CDR3 protein: CASSRRTAYGYTF; CDR3 DNA: TGTGCCAGCAGCCGAAGGACGGCCTATGGCTACACCTTC
clone size: many; J gene: TRBJ2-6; CDR3 length: 16; V gene: TRBV5-1; D gene: .; CDR3 protein: CASSRDGISGANVLTF; CDR3 DNA: TGCGCCAGCAGTCGGGACGGCATCTCTGGGGCCAACGTCCTGACTTTC
clone size: many; J gene: TRBJ2-1; CDR3 length: 16; V gene: TRBV5-1; D gene: .; CDR3 protein: CASSRPGTTRADEQFF; CDR3 DNA: TGCGCCAGCAGCCGGCCCGGGACCACTAGAGCGGATGAGCAGTTCTTC
clone size: many; J gene: TRBJ1-2; CDR3 length: 16; V gene: TRBV20-1; D gene: .; CDR3 protein: CSANPTNRAAGAGYTF; CDR3 DNA: TGCAGTGCTAATCCAACGAACAGGGCGGCGGGCGCTGGCTACACCTTC
clone size: many; J gene: TRBJ1-5; CDR3 length: 14; V gene: TRBV5-1; D gene: .; CDR3 protein: CASSLGGSNQPQHF; CDR3 DNA: TGCGCCAGCAGCTTGGGGGGGAGCAATCAGCCCCAGCATTTT
clone size: .; J gene: TRBJ1-1; CDR3 length: 15; V gene: TRBV20-1; D gene: TRBD1; CDR3 protein: CSAWPGTGEAAEAFF; CDR3 DNA: TGCAGTGCCTGGCCCGGGACAGGGGAAGCCGCTGAAGCTTTCTTT
clone size: many; J gene: TRBJ1-2; CDR3 length: 12; V gene: TRBV5-1; D gene: .; CDR3 protein: CASSLAGERYTF; CDR3 DNA: TGCGCCAGCAGCTTGGCCGGCGAGCGCTACACCTTC
clone size: .; J gene: TRBJ1-5; CDR3 length: 16; V gene: TRBV5-1; D gene: .; CDR3 protein: CASSLGGAANNQPQHF; CDR3 DNA: TGCGCCAGCAGCTTGGGTGGGGCCGCTAATAATCAGCCCCAGCATTTT
clone size: many; J gene: TRBJ1-5; CDR3 length: 13; V gene: TRBV28; D gene: .; CDR3 protein: CASRPQGYQPQHF; CDR3 DNA: TGTGCCAGCAGACCCCAGGGTTATCAGCCCCAGCATTTT
clone size: many; J gene: TRBJ2-7; CDR3 length: 12; V gene: TRBV7-6; D gene: .; CDR3 protein: CASSPGGTARDF; CDR3 DNA: TGTGCCAGCAGCCCGGGGGGCACCGCACGGGACTTC
clone size: many; J gene: TRBJ2-3; CDR3 length: 16; V gene: TRBV5-1; D gene: TRBD2; CDR3 protein: CASRERAGGDTDTQYF; CDR3 DNA: TGCGCCAGCAGGGAGAGAGCGGGGGGCGACACAGATACGCAGTATTTT
clone size: many; J gene: TRBJ1-1; CDR3 length: 15; V gene: TRBV5-1; D gene: .; CDR3 protein: CASSPEGIVNTEAFF; CDR3 DNA: TGCGCCAGCAGCCCTGAGGGTATAGTGAACACTGAAGCTTTCTTT
clone size: many; J gene: TRBJ2-5; CDR3 length: 12; V gene: TRBV12-3/TRBV12-4; D gene: .; CDR3 protein: CASSFYRETQYF; CDR3 DNA: TGTGCCAGCAGTTTTTATCGGGAGACCCAGTACTTC
clone size: .; J gene: TRBJ2-7; CDR3 length: 12; V gene: TRBV10-3; D gene: .; CDR3 protein: CAISGTDYEQYF; CDR3 DNA: TGTGCCATCAGTGGGACAGACTACGAGCAGTACTTC
clone size: many; J gene: TRBJ2-6; CDR3 length: 15; V gene: TRBV6-5; D gene: .; CDR3 protein: CASSYDPSGANVLTF; CDR3 DNA: TGTGCCAGCAGTTACGACCCCTCTGGGGCCAACGTCCTGACTTTC
clone size: many; J gene: TRBJ2-5; CDR3 length: 16; V gene: TRBV11-2; D gene: TRBD1; CDR3 protein: CASSLFRGQGQETQYF; CDR3 DNA: TGTGCCAGCAGCTTATTCCGGGGACAGGGACAAGAGACCCAGTACTTC
clone size: many; J gene: TRBJ2-1; CDR3 length: 15; V gene: TRBV6-5; D gene: TRBD2; CDR3 protein: CASSSPSSGGNEQFF; CDR3 DNA: TGTGCCAGCAGTTCCCCGAGCAGCGGGGGTAATGAGCAGTTCTTC
clone size: many; J gene: TRBJ1-2; CDR3 length: 15; V gene: TRBV10-3; D gene: TRBD1; CDR3 protein: CAISERGQGLDGYTF; CDR3 DNA: TGTGCCATCAGTGAGAGGGGACAGGGACTCGATGGCTACACCTTC
clone size: many; J gene: TRBJ1-1; CDR3 length: 16; V gene: TRBV7-9; D gene: .; CDR3 protein: CASSPERGRGNTEAFF; CDR3 DNA: TGTGCCAGCAGCCCCGAGAGGGGCCGGGGTAACACTGAAGCTTTCTTT
clone size: many; J gene: TRBJ2-7; CDR3 length: 13; V gene: TRBV2; D gene: .; CDR3 protein: CANKEGRTYEQYF; CDR3 DNA: TGTGCCAACAAGGAGGGCAGGACCTACGAGCAGTACTTC
clone size: many; J gene: TRBJ2-1; CDR3 length: 14; V gene: TRBV12-3/TRBV12-4; D gene: TRBD2; CDR3 protein: CASTTSGGLVEQFF; CDR3 DNA: TGTGCCAGCACAACTAGCGGGGGACTCGTTGAGCAGTTCTTC
clone size: medium-sized; J gene: TRBJ1-5; CDR3 length: 12; V gene: TRBV29-1; D gene: .; CDR3 protein: CSVGDQGQPQHF; CDR3 DNA: TGCAGCGTTGGGGATCAGGGACAGCCCCAGCATTTT
clone size: many; J gene: TRBJ2-5; CDR3 length: 17; V gene: TRBV6-4; D gene: .; CDR3 protein: CASSGVRGGRYQETQYF; CDR3 DNA: TGTGCCAGCAGTGGAGTGCGGGGTGGTAGATACCAAGAGACCCAGTACTTC
clone size: many; J gene: TRBJ2-3; CDR3 length: 16; V gene: TRBV11-2; D gene: .; CDR3 protein: CASSTTSGFKTDTQYF; CDR3 DNA: TGTGCCAGCAGCACCACGTCGGGATTTAAAACAGATACGCAGTATTTT
clone size: many; J gene: TRBJ1-6; CDR3 length: 14; V gene: TRBV20-1; D gene: .; CDR3 protein: CSAREGQGKAPLHF; CDR3 DNA: TGCAGTGCTAGAGAGGGGCAGGGAAAGGCACCCCTCCACTTT
clone size: .; J gene: TRBJ2-3; CDR3 length: 17; V gene: TRBV20-1; D gene: .; CDR3 protein: CSARDFSATGSTDTQYF; CDR3 DNA: TGCAGTGCTAGAGATTTTTCTGCGACGGGTTCCACAGATACGCAGTATTTT
clone size: many; J gene: TRBJ1-6; CDR3 length: 14; V gene: TRBV18; D gene: TRBD1; CDR3 protein: CASSRQGESSPLHF; CDR3 DNA: TGTGCCAGCTCACGACAGGGGGAATCTTCACCCCTCCACTTT
clone size: many; J gene: TRBJ1-3; CDR3 length: 18; V gene: TRBV10-2; D gene: TRBD1; CDR3 protein: CASSEFVQGANSGNTIYF; CDR3 DNA: TGCGCCAGCAGTGAGTTCGTACAGGGGGCTAACTCTGGAAACACCATATATTTT